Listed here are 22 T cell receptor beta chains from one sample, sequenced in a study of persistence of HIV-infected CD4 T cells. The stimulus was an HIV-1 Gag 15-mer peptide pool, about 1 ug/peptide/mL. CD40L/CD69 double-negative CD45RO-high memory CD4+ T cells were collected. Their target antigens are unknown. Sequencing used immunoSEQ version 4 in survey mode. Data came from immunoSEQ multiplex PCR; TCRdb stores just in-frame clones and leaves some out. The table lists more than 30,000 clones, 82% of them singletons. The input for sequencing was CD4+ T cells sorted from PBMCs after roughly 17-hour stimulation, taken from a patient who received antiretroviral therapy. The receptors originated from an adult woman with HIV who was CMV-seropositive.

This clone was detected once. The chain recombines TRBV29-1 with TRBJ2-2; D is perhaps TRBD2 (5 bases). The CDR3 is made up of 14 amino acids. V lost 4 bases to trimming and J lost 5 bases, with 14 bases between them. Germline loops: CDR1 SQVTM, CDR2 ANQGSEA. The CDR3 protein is CSVVPGMRTGELFF. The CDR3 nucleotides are TGCAGCGTTGTCCCGGGAATGAGAACCGGGGAGCTGTTTTTT.

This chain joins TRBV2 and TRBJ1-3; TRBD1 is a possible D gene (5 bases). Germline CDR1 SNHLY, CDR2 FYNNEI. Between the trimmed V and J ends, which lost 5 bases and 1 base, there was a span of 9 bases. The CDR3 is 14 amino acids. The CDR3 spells CASSSTASGNTIYF. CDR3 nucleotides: TGTGCCAGCAGTTCGACAGCTTCTGGAAACACCATATATTTT. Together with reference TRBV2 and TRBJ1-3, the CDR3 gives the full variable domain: EPEVTQTPSHQVTQMGQEVILRCVPISNHLYFYWYRQILGQKVEFLVSFYNNEISEKSEIFDDQFSVERPDGSNFTLKIRSTKLEDSAMYFCASSSTASGNTIYFGEGSWLTVV.

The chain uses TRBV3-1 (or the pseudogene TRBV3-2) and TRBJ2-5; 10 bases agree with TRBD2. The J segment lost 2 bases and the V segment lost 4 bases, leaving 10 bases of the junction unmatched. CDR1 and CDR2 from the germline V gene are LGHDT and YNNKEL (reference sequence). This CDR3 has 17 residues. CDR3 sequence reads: CASSLRSGLARQETQYF. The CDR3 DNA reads TGTGCCAGCAGCCTACGGTCGGGACTAGCGAGACAAGAGACCCAGTACTTC.

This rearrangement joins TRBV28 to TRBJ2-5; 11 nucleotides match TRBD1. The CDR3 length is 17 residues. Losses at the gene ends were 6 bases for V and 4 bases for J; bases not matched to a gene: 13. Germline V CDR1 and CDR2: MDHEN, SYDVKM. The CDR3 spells CASSPLDRGQRIETQYF. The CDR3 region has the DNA TGTGCCAGCAGCCCGCTGGACAGGGGGCAAAGGATAGAGACCCAGTACTTC.

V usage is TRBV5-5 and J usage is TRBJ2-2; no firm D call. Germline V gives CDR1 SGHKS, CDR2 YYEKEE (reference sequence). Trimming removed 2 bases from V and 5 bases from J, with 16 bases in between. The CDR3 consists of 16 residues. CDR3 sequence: CASSFRPSLGTGELFF. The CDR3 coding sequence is TGTGCCAGCAGCTTCCGGCCTTCCCTCGGGACCGGGGAGCTGTTTTTT.

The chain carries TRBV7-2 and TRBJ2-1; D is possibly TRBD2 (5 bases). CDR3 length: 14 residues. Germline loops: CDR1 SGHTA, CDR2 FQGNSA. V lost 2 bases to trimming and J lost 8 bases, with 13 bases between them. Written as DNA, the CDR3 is TGTGCCAGCAGCTTAAGAGAGACGAGGGATGAGCAGTTCTTC. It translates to CASSLRETRDEQFF.

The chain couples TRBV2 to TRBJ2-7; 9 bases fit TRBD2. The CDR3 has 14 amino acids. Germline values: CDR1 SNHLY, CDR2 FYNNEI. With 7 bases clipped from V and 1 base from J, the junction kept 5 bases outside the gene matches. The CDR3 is CASKSGGSSYEQYF. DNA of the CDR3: TGTGCCAGCAAAAGCGGGGGGTCATCCTACGAGCAGTACTTC.

CDR3 sequence reads: CATGLAADYEQYF. The CDR3 nucleotides read TGTGCCACCGGACTAGCGGCTGATTACGAGCAGTACTTC. The V and J genes are TRBV2 and TRBJ2-7; 10 bases are a match to TRBD2. Germline V lookup: CDR1 SNHLY, CDR2 FYNNEI. The CDR3 length is 13 residues. The V segment lost 10 bases and the J segment 4 bases; nucleotides outside the gene matches: 7.

The CDR3 sequence is CASSVDQGAYNEQFF. Here the CDR3 DNA reads TGTGCCAGCAGCGTAGATCAGGGGGCTTACAATGAGCAGTTCTTC. The V call is TRBV9, the J call TRBJ2-1; 8 positions agree with TRBD1. CDR1 and CDR2 (germline): SGDLS, YYNGEE. The trim removed 0 bases at V and 4 bases at J, leaving 3 bases unmatched. CDR3 size: 15 residues.

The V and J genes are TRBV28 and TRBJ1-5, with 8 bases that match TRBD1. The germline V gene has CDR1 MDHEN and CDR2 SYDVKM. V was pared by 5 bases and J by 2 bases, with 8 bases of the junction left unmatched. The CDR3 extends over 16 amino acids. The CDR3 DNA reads TGTGCCAGCAGTGAGACGATGACAGGGGGCAATCAGCCCCAGCATTTT. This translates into CASSETMTGGNQPQHF. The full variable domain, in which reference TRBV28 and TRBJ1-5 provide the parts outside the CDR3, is DVKVTQSSRYLVKRTGEKVFLECVQDMDHENMFWYRQDPGLGLRLIYFSYDVKMKEKGDIPEGYSVSREKKERFSLILESASTNQTSMYLCASSETMTGGNQPQHFGDGTRLSIL.

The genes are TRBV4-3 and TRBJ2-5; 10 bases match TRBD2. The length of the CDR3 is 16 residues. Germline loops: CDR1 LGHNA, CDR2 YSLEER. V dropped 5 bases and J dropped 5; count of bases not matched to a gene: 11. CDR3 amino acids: CASSSSGGAVHETQYF. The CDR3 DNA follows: TGCGCCAGCAGCTCCAGCGGGGGGGCCGTCCATGAGACCCAGTACTTC.

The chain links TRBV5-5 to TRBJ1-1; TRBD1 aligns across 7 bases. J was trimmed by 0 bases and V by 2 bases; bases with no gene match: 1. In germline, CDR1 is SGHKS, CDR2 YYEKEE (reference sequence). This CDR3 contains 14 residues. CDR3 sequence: CASSFGQVNTEAFF. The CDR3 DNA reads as TGTGCCAGCAGCTTCGGACAGGTGAACACTGAAGCTTTCTTT.

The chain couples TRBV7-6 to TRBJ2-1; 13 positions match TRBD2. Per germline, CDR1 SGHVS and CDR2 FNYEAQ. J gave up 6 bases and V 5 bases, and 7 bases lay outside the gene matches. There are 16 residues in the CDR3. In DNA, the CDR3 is TGTGCCAGCAGCCCCCGACTAGCGGGGGGTTTCAATGAGCAGTTCTTC. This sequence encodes CASSPRLAGGFNEQFF.

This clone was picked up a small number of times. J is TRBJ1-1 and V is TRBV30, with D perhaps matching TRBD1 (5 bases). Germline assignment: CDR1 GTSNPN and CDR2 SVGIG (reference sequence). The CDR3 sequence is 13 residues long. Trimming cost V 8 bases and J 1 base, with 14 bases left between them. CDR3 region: CAGRDFKNTEAFF. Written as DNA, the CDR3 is TGTGCCGGAAGGGACTTTAAGAACACTGAAGCTTTCTTT.

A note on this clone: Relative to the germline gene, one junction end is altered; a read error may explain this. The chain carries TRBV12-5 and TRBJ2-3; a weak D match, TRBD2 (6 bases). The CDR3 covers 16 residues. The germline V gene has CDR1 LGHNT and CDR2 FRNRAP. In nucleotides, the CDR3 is TGTGCTAGTGGATTGGGACTTTTATCTAGCACAGATACGCAGTATTTT. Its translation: CASGLGLLSSTDTQYF.

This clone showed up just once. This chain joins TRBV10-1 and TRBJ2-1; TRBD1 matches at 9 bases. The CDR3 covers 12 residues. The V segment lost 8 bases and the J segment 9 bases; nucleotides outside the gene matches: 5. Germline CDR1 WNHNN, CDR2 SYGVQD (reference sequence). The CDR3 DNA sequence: TGCGCCAGCGGGGACAGGGTCAGTGAGCAGTTCTTC. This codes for CASGDRVSEQFF.

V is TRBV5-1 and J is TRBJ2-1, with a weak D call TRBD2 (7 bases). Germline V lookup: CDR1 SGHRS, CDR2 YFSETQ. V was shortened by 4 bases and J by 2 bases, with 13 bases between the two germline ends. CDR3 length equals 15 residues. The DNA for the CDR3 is TGCGCCAGCAGCCATGGGGGGGCCCCCTACAATGAGCAGTTCTTC. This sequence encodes CASSHGGAPYNEQFF.

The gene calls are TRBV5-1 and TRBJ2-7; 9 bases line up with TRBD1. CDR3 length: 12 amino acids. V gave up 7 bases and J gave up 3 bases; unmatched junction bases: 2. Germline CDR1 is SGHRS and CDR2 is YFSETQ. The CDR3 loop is CASRDRDYEQYF. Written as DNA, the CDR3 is TGCGCCAGCCGGGACAGGGACTACGAGCAGTACTTC.

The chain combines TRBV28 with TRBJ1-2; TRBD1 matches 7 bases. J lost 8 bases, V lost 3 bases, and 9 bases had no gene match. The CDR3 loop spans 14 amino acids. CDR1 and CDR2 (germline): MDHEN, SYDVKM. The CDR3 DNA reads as TGTGCCAGCAGTTTTGGACAGGATCCTTGGGGCTACACCTTC. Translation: CASSFGQDPWGYTF.

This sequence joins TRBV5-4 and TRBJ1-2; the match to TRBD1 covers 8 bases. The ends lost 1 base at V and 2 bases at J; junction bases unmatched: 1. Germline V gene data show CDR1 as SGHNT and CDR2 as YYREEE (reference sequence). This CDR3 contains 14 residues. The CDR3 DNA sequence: TGTGCCAGCAGCTTGAACAGGGGGAACTATGGCTACACCTTC. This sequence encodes CASSLNRGNYGYTF.

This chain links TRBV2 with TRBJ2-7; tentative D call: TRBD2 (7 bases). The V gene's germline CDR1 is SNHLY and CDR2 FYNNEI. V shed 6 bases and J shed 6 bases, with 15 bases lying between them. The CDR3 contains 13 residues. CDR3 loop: CASSREGEAEQYF. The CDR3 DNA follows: TGTGCCAGCAGCAGGGAGGGGGAGGCCGAGCAGTACTTC.

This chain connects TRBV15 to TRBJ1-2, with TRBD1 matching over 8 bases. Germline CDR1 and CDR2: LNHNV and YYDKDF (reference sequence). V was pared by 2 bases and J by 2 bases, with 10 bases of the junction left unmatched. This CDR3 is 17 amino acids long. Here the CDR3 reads CATSRTDGGQANYGYTF. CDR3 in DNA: TGTGCCACCAGCAGAACCGATGGGGGACAGGCAAACTATGGCTACACCTTC.